The rows below give T cell receptor beta chains drawn from one sample of a study of PD-1 and CTLA-4 blockade in melanoma. TCRdb's table, derived via immunoSEQ multiplex PCR, lists solely in-frame clones and lacks some. The top ten hold 14% of the sample, which has under 20,000 clones, approximately 70% seen once. Sequencing was performed on CD8+ T cells from peripheral blood, taken from a patient given anti-PD-1 treatment. The receptors originated from a human donor with melanoma. The CDR3 runs from the conserved cysteine through the conserved F or W. D genes are given only for firm matches. Only part of the rows carry a size: once, few, many, or a class if the clone is expanded.

j_call | v_call | clone_size | d_call | cdr3_nt | cdr3_aa
TRBJ2-5 | TRBV24-1 | few | TRBD1 | TGTGCCACCAGTGATTTCCCAGGGGGCACCCAAGAGACCCAGTACTTC | CATSDFPGGTQETQYF
TRBJ2-1 | TRBV7-9 | . | TRBD2 | TGTGCCAGCAGCTCATCTAGCGGGAGGGCCGGGCACAATGAGCAGTTCTTC | CASSSSSGRAGHNEQFF
TRBJ1-2 | TRBV19 | . | . | TGTGCCAGTAGTTCCCAGGGGTCTGGCTACACCTTC | CASSSQGSGYTF
TRBJ2-7 | TRBV11-2 | . | TRBD2 | TGTGCCAGCAGCTTAGACACTAGCGGGTACTACGAGCAGTACTTC | CASSLDTSGYYEQYF
TRBJ1-5 | TRBV30 | few | . | TGTGCCTGGAGTGAGGGGATCGTAAATCAGCCCCAGCATTTT | CAWSEGIVNQPQHF
TRBJ1-2 | TRBV29-1 | medium-sized | . | TGCAGCGTTGAAGATTGGGACGCCACTAACTATGGCTACACCTTC | CSVEDWDATNYGYTF
TRBJ2-7 | TRBV6-1 | . | . | TGTGCCAGCAGTGAAGCGGTCGCGAGAACCTACGAGCAGTACTTC | CASSEAVARTYEQYF
TRBJ2-7 | TRBV18 | . | TRBD2 | TGTGCCAGCTCACCAACGGTAGCGGGAGGGCTTAGCTCCTACGAGCAGTACTTC | CASSPTVAGGLSSYEQYF
TRBJ2-4 | TRBV19 | . | . | TGTGCCAGTACCCCGGACAGCTTTGACATTCAGTACTTC | CASTPDSFDIQYF
TRBJ2-2 | TRBV6-1 | . | TRBD2 | TGTGCCAGCAGTGCGGGGACTAGCCAATACACCGGGGAGCTGTTTTTT | CASSAGTSQYTGELFF
TRBJ2-1 | TRBV21-1 | . | . | TGTGCCAGCAGCAAGGCGTGGGTAGACAGGGGCTCCTACAATGAGCAGTTCTTC | CASSKAWVDRGSYNEQFF
TRBJ1-1 | TRBV6-5 | . | . | TGTGCCAGCAGTCCTTGGGGTACTGAAGCTTTCTTT | CASSPWGTEAFF
TRBJ2-1 | TRBV4-1 | . | . | TGCGCCAGCAGCCTAGACAGGAGCTCCTACAATGAGCAGTTCTTC | CASSLDRSSYNEQFF
TRBJ2-7 | TRBV5-6 | . | . | TGTGCCAGCAGTCTAAACTCCTACGAGCAGTACTTC | CASSLNSYEQYF
TRBJ2-7 | TRBV19 | . | TRBD2 | TGTGCCAGTAGTTTCGGACTAGCGGAGACCTACGAGCAGTACTTC | CASSFGLAETYEQYF
TRBJ1-2 | TRBV6-5 | . | . | TGTGCCAGCAGTACCGTCTGGACTAACTATGGCTACACCTTC | CASSTVWTNYGYTF
TRBJ1-5 | TRBV24-1 | . | . | TGTGCCACCAGTGATGGCGCAGGGAGTTATAGCAATCAGCCCCAGCATTTT | CATSDGAGSYSNQPQHF
TRBJ2-2 | TRBV5-1 | . | . | TGCGCCAGCAGCTGGGCGAGGGAGGCAAACACCGGGGAGCTGTTTTTT | CASSWAREANTGELFF
TRBJ2-2 | TRBV11-3 | once | TRBD2 | TGTGCCAGCAGCCCGCCGGGGGGGACCGGGGAGCTGTTTTTT | CASSPPGGTGELFF
TRBJ2-6 | TRBV5-6 | once | TRBD1 | TGTGCCAGCAGCTTGGAGGGGCGGACAGGTGGTAAGGGGGCCAACGTCCTGACTTTC | CASSLEGRTGGKGANVLTF
TRBJ2-1 | TRBV30 | . | . | TGTGCCTGGACGGAGGAGTCCTACAATGAGCAGTTCTTC | CAWTEESYNEQFF
TRBJ1-6 | TRBV13 | . | TRBD1 | TGTGCCAGCAGGTCCTGGGAGGGACAGGGGAATTCACCCCTCCACTTT | CASRSWEGQGNSPLHF
TRBJ2-7 | TRBV6-5 | . | . | TGTGCCAGCAGTTACGACAGCACCTACGAGCAGTACTTC | CASSYDSTYEQYF
TRBJ2-2 | TRBV4-1 | . | . | TGCGCCAGCAGCCAAGTAGCAGCGCCGGGCACCGGGGAGCTGTTTTTT | CASSQVAAPGTGELFF
TRBJ1-2 | TRBV6-1 | . | TRBD1 | TGTGCCAGCAGTGAAGGCTGGACAGGGGATGGCTACACCTTC | CASSEGWTGDGYTF
TRBJ2-7 | TRBV5-4 | . | . | TGTGCCAGCAGCTTGTGGCAGGGAGAGCAGTACTTC | CASSLWQGEQYF
TRBJ1-1 | TRBV6-5 | . | . | TGTGCCAGCAGTTACCCCACACGGTCCGGGTACACTGAAGCTTTCTTT | CASSYPTRSGYTEAFF
TRBJ1-6 | TRBV27 | . | . | TGTGCCAGCAGTCCCTACAGAACTCTTAATTCACCCCTCCACTTT | CASSPYRTLNSPLHF
TRBJ1-2 | TRBV18 | . | . | TGTGCCAGCTCACCAGGGGCGGGAGAAGCCTATGGCTACACCTTC | CASSPGAGEAYGYTF
TRBJ1-2 | TRBV6-5 | . | TRBD1 | TGTGCCAGCAGTTCCACGACGACAGGGGCAGGAGGCTACACCTTC | CASSSTTTGAGGYTF
TRBJ1-2 | TRBV24-1 | few | . | TGTGCCACCAGTGACAGCTATGGCTACACCTTC | CATSDSYGYTF
TRBJ1-1 | TRBV27 | . | TRBD1 | TGTGCCAGCAGGGGGACAGGGAACACTGAAGCTTTCTTT | CASRGTGNTEAFF
TRBJ2-2 | TRBV7-2 | . | . | TGTGCCAGCAGCTTTTCAAGTTTGAACACCGGGGAGCTGTTTTTT | CASSFSSLNTGELFF
TRBJ1-2 | TRBV2 | once | . | TGTGCCAGCATGGACCGCGCGAACTTGAACTATGGCTACACCTTC | CASMDRANLNYGYTF
TRBJ2-3 | TRBV5-1 | . | . | TGCGCCAGCAGCTTGGCCAGGGACCAGCCCCGCCCAGGGACGCAGTATTTT | CASSLARDQPRPGTQYF
TRBJ2-7 | TRBV28 | . | . | TGTGCCAGCAGTGACATCTACGAGCAGTACTTC | CASSDIYEQYF
TRBJ2-2 | TRBV7-8 | . | . | TGTGCCAGCAGCCCGGGGTCCCGGTACGCCGGGGAGCTGTTTTTT | CASSPGSRYAGELFF
TRBJ1-1 | TRBV19 | . | . | TGTGCCAGTACCCGAAGCTTGAACACTGAAGCTTTCTTT | CASTRSLNTEAFF
TRBJ1-2 | TRBV9 | . | . | TGTGCCAGCAGCGTATCCGGTTCGGATGGCTACACCTTC | CASSVSGSDGYTF
TRBJ1-6 | TRBV19 | . | . | TGTGCCAGTAGTCAGGACCCCGACAGGCCCTATTCACCCCTCCACTTT | CASSQDPDRPYSPLHF
TRBJ2-1 | TRBV3-1/TRBV3-2 | . | . | TGTGCCAGCAGCCAAGATGGGGCCCTCTCCTACAATGAGCAGTTCTTC | CASSQDGALSYNEQFF
TRBJ2-1 | TRBV20-1 | . | . | TGCAGTGCTAGTTCCGGGTTCTCCTACAATGAGCAGTTCTTC | CSASSGFSYNEQFF